The clone carrying this T cell receptor beta chain came up a few times. These data are taken from a study of human T cells and chemical hapten exposure. The length of the CDR3 is 14 residues. From germline, CDR1 is SGHVS and CDR2 FQNEAQ. Germline trimming cut 3 bases from V and 5 bases from J; bases unmatched to any gene: 5. Time point meaning: pre-sensitization, week 0. Treatment defined: therapeutic diphenylcyclopropenone sensitization with weekly scalp DPC. Each CDR3 protein is one row after TCRdb ran MiXCR on the RACE reads. The table has roughly 380,000 distinct CDR3 sequences, 4.5% to 6% seen once.

The chain is built from TRBV7-8 and TRBJ2-5, with TRBD1 matching 8 bases. The origin of this receptor is a woman in her forties or fifties with alopecia areata. Some clones in this sample may be carry-over from other donors' samples. Material: whole blood, obtained in connection with sensitization to the hapten diphenylcyclopropenone (DPC). CDR3 in DNA: TGTGCCAGCAGCTTCCGAGGACAGGGCGAGACCCAGTACTTC. Its translation: CASSFRGQGETQYF.